This entry concerns a single TCR beta chain. Its matching antigen is unknown. The sequenced fragment ends 3 residues before the CDR3 boundary, so the rest is inferred from the germline J gene. immunoSEQ multiplex PCR used an average of roughly 1,100 ng genomic DNA. TCRdb's table, derived via immunoSEQ multiplex PCR, lists solely in-frame clones and lacks some. The sample table sets out about 26,000 clones. The sample belongs to a study of T cells in women clearing cervical HPV infection. The study, taken as a whole, reports: Cases carried less TRBV6-7 than controls: about 0.1% versus 0.15%. CIN3+ cases had significantly higher TCR repertoire richness than controls, but evenness did not differ.

Between the trimmed V and J ends, which lost 6 bases and 6 bases, there was a span of 17 bases. Germline V lookup: CDR1 SNHLY, CDR2 FYNNEI. The CDR3 has 15 amino acids. V is TRBV2 and J is TRBJ2-2, with D perhaps matching TRBD1 (5 bases). This receptor was identified in a woman aged 18 to 75 with a cervical HPV16 infection that either progressed to CIN3+ or cleared (not recorded which). The specimen sequenced was blood buffy coat. The CDR3 bases that were read are TGTGCCAGCAGCTTACTGACGAAGGGGCCCGGGGAG. Its translation: CASSLLTKGPGE. In full, the CDR3 reads CASSLLTKGPGELFF.